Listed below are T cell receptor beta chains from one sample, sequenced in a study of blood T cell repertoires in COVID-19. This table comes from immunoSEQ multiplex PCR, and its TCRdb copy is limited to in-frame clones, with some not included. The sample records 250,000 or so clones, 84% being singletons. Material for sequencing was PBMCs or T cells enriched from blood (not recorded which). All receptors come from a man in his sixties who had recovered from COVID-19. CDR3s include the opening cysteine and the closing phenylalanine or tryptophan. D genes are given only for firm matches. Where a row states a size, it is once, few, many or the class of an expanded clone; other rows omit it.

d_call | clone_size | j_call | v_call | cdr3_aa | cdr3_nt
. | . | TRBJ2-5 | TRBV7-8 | CASSPTIIPRRETQYF | TGTGCCAGCAGCCCGACGATAATTCCGAGGAGGGAGACCCAGTACTTC
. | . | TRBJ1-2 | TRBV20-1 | CSASWRGNYGYTF | TGCAGTGCTAGTTGGCGGGGGAACTATGGCTACACCTTC
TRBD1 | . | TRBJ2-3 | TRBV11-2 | CASSLEGTGLLDTQYF | TGTGCCAGCAGCTTAGAAGGGACAGGGTTATTAGATACGCAGTATTTT
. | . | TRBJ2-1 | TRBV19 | CASRSWSYNEQFF | TGTGCCAGTAGGTCCTGGAGTTACAATGAGCAGTTCTTC
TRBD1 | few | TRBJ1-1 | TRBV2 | CASSHPGQGATRPTEAFF | TGTGCCAGCAGCCACCCGGGACAGGGGGCGACCCGGCCCACTGAAGCTTTCTTT
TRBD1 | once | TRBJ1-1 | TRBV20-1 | CSASRDSVMAFF | TGCAGTGCTAGTAGGGACAGCGTTATGGCTTTCTTT
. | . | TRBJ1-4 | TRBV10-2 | CASRRRQGDEKLFF | TGCGCCTCTCGTCGGCGGCAAGGGGATGAAAAACTGTTTTTT
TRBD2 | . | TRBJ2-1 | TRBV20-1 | CSASPRGGINEQFF | TGCAGTGCTAGTCCGCGCGGGGGAATCAATGAGCAGTTCTTC
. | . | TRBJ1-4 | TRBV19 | CASSISRVTNEKLFF | TGTGCCAGTAGTATATCCAGGGTCACTAATGAAAAACTGTTTTTT
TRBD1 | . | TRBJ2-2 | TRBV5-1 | CATKRQGANTGELFF | TGCGCCACCAAACGACAGGGGGCGAACACCGGGGAGCTGTTTTTT
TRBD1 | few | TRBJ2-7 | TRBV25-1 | CASGDRDRYEQYF | TGTGCCAGCGGTGACAGGGATCGCTACGAGCAGTACTTC
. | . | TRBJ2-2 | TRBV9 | CASSVAEGTGELFF | TGTGCCAGCAGCGTAGCTGAGGGAACCGGGGAGCTGTTTTTT
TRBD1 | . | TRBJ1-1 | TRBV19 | CASSRGTGETEAFF | TGTGCCAGTAGTAGAGGGACAGGGGAGACTGAAGCTTTCTTT
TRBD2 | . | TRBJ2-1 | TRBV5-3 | CARSLTETSGGAYNEQFF | TGTGCCAGAAGCTTGACTGAGACTAGCGGGGGGGCCTACAATGAGCAGTTCTTC
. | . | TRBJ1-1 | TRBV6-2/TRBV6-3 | CASSYPQGEAFF | TGTGCCAGCAGTTACCCTCAGGGAGAAGCTTTCTTT
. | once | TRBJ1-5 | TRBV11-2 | CASSLERNQPQHF | TGTGCCAGCAGCTTAGAGAGGAATCAGCCCCAGCATTTT
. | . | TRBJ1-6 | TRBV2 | CASSRQYNSPLHF | TGTGCCAGCAGTAGACAGTATAATTCACCCCTCCACTTT
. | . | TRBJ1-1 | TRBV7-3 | CASSLMGQGIAEAFF | TGTGCCAGCAGCTTAATGGGTCAGGGAATCGCTGAAGCTTTCTTT
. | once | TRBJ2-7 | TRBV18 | CASSYTVQVSHEQYF | TGTGCCAGCTCATACACAGTTCAGGTTTCCCACGAGCAGTACTTC
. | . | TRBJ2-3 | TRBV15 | CATSDRQASSTDTQYF | TGTGCCACCAGCGACCGACAGGCATCTAGCACAGATACGCAGTATTTT
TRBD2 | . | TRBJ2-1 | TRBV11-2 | CASSPGTSGANEQFF | TGTGCCAGCAGCCCGGGGACTAGCGGGGCCAATGAGCAGTTCTTC
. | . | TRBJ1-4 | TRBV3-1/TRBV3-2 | CASSQDLPGYNEKLFF | TGTGCCAGCAGCCAAGATCTTCCAGGGTATAATGAAAAACTGTTTTTT
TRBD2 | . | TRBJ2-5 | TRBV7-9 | CASSEQAGGQETQYF | TGTGCCAGCAGTGAACAAGCGGGGGGGCAAGAGACCCAGTACTTC
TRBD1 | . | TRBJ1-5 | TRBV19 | CASRLVDRGIGNQPQHF | TGTGCCAGTAGGTTAGTGGACAGGGGAATTGGCAATCAGCCCCAGCATTTT
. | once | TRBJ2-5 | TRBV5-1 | CASSFRFSSLQETQYF | TGCGCCAGCAGCTTCCGGTTTAGTTCTTTACAGGAGACCCAGTACTTC
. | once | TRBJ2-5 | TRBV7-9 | CASSHRMGRGTQYF | TGTGCCAGCAGCCACCGAATGGGAAGGGGGACCCAGTACTTC
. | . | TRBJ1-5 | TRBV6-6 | CASSYSWQGWLAQHF | TGTGCCAGCAGTTACTCGTGGCAGGGGTGGTTGGCCCAGCATTTT
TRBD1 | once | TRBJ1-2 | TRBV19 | CASRTGDGYTF | TGTGCCAGCAGGACAGGGGACGGCTACACCTTC
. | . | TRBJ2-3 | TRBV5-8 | CASSLRMPPDTQYF | TGTGCCAGCAGCCTGCGAATGCCCCCAGATACGCAGTATTTT
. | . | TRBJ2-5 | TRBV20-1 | CSAHLGETQYF | TGCAGTGCCCATCTCGGGGAGACCCAGTACTTC
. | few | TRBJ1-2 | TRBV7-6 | CASSSPGVAYTF | TGTGCCAGCAGCTCACCAGGGGTTGCCTACACCTTC
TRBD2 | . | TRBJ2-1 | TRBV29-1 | CSVGTSGGHEQFF | TGCAGCGTGGGGACTAGCGGGGGGCACGAGCAGTTCTTC
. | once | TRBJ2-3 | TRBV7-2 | CASSVRGLWAGTDTQYF | TGTGCCAGCAGCGTCCGGGGGTTATGGGCGGGGACAGATACGCAGTATTTT
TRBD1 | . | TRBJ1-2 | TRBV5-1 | CASSQEGTGGKGYTF | TGCGCCAGCAGCCAAGAGGGGACAGGAGGGAAAGGCTACACCTTC
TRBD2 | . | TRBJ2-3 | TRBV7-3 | CASSLAGGYDTQYF | TGTGCCAGCAGCTTAGCGGGGGGGTATGATACGCAGTATTTT
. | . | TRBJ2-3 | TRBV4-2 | CASSQPGLTSTDTQYF | TGTGCCAGCAGCCAACCGGGACTGACTAGCACAGATACGCAGTATTTT
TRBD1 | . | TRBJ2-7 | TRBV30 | CAWARDREQYF | TGTGCCTGGGCCCGGGACAGAGAGCAGTACTTC
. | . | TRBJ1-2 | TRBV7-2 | CASSNQDIYGYTF | TGTGCCAGCAGCAATCAAGACATCTATGGCTACACCTTC
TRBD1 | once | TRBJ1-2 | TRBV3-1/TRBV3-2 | CASSQAGGIGIYGYTF | TGTGCCAGCAGCCAAGCAGGGGGGATAGGGATCTATGGCTACACCTTC
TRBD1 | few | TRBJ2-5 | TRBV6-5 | CASSYSGTGEETQYF | TGTGCCAGCAGTTACTCGGGGACAGGGGAAGAGACCCAGTACTTC
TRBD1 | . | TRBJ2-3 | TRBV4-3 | CASSQGQGGDTQYF | TGCGCCAGCAGCCAAGGACAGGGGGGGGATACGCAGTATTTT
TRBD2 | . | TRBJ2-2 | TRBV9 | CASSVGLAGGELFF | TGTGCCAGCAGCGTGGGACTAGCGGGCGGGGAGCTGTTTTTT